Listed here is a single T cell receptor beta chain. Antigen specificity is unknown. This sample was taken from a study of blood T cells in healthy people across ages. Whole-study results and caveats: Relative to aged donors, long-lived donors carried more naive CD4+ cells and displayed higher diversity.

A second PCR of 7 to 11 cycles used a sample-barcoded 5' primer and a J-beta primer mix. Each sample provided no less than 2.5 million CDR3-containing paired-end reads. One entry per CDR3 protein results from TCRdb running MiXCR on the 5' RACE reads. The profile shows approximately 690,000 distinct CDR3 sequences, 45% to 65% of them singletons. Trimming removed 3 bases from V and 1 base from J, with 13 bases in between. CDR1 is KGHDR and CDR2 is SFDVKD in the germline V gene. The CDR3 is 16 residues long. Sequenced material: blood. This sequence joins TRBV24-1 and TRBJ2-3; D perhaps matches TRBD2 (6 bases). The receptor comes from a man aged 55 to 69 in good health. CDR3 in DNA: TGTGCCACCAGTGATCCCGGGGGAGGAGGCACAGATACGCAGTATTTT. Translating it yields CATSDPGGGGTDTQYF.